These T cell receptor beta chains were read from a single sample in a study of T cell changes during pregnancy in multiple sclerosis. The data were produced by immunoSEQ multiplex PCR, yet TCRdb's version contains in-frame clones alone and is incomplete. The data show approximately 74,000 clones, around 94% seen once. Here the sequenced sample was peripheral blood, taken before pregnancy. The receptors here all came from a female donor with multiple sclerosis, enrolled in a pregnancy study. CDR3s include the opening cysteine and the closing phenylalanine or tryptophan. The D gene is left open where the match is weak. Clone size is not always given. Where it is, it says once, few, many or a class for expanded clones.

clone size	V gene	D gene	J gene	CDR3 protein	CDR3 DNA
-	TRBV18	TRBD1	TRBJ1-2	CASSPLTGGYGYTF	TGTGCCAGCTCACCGTTAACAGGGGGATATGGCTACACCTTC
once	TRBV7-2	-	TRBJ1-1	CASSLQERAAEAFF	TGTGCCAGCAGCTTACAGGAGAGGGCGGCTGAAGCTTTCTTT
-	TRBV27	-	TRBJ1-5	CASSPRGRDQPQHF	TGTGCCAGCAGCCCGCGGGGTCGGGATCAGCCCCAGCATTTT
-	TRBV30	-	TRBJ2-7	CAWSRGPFAGSSYEQYF	TGTGCCTGGAGTCGAGGACCCTTTGCGGGGAGCTCCTACGAGCAGTACTTC
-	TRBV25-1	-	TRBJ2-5	CASSPPQAETQYF	TGTGCCAGCAGCCCGCCCCAGGCAGAGACCCAGTACTTC
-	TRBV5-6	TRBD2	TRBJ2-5	CASIILAGVSETQYF	TGTGCCAGCATCATACTAGCGGGAGTATCAGAGACCCAGTACTTC
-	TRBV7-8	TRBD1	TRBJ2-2	CASSLGGQTGELFF	TGTGCCAGCAGCTTAGGGGGACAGACCGGGGAGCTGTTTTTT
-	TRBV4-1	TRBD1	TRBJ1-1	CASSQDPDRAYTEAFF	TGCGCCAGCAGCCAAGACCCGGACAGGGCCTACACTGAAGCTTTCTTT
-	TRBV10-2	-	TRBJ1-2	CASSWTGLNYGYTF	TGCGCCAGCAGTTGGACGGGACTGAACTATGGCTACACCTTC
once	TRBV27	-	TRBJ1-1	CASSLGGTGGNTEAFF	TGTGCCAGCAGTTTGGGAGGAACCGGAGGGAACACTGAAGCTTTCTTT
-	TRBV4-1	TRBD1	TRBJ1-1	CASSPLGRDRKNTEAFF	TGCGCCAGCAGCCCCCTTGGGCGGGACAGGAAGAACACTGAAGCTTTCTTT
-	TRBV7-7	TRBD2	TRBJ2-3	CASSLGSGGTDTQYF	TGTGCTAGCAGCTTAGGAAGCGGGGGAACAGATACGCAGTATTTT
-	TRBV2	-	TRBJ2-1	CASSVSGERSDEQFF	TGTGCCAGCAGTGTCTCCGGTGAGAGAAGCGATGAGCAGTTCTTC
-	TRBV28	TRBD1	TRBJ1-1	CASRYRPGTGGRTEAFF	TGTGCCAGCAGATACAGACCGGGGACAGGGGGCCGCACTGAAGCTTTCTTT
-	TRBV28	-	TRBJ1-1	CASRPTTQGEAFF	TGTGCCAGCAGACCTACGACACAGGGAGAAGCTTTCTTT
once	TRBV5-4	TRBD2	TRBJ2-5	CASSFPGLAGEEQYF	TGTGCCAGCAGCTTTCCGGGACTAGCGGGAGAGGAGCAGTACTTC
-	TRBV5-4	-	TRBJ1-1	CASSQDSNTEAFF	TGTGCCAGCAGCCAGGACAGCAACACTGAAGCTTTCTTT
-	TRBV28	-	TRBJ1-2	CASTLESLGYGYTF	TGTGCCAGCACCTTAGAATCGCTAGGCTATGGCTACACCTTC
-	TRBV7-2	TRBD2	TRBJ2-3	CASSLTSGDTDTQYF	TGTGCCAGCAGCCTGACTAGCGGAGACACAGATACGCAGTATTTT
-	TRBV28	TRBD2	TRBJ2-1	CASSPSKIAGGDEQFF	TGTGCCAGCAGTCCCTCGAAAATAGCGGGAGGCGATGAGCAGTTCTTC
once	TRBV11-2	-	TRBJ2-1	CASSSGEGTHRGYEQFF	TGTGCCAGCAGCTCAGGGGAGGGGACTCATAGGGGCTATGAGCAGTTCTTC
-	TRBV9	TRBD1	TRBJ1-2	CASSLTGGAYGYTF	TGTGCCAGCAGCCTTACAGGGGGCGCCTATGGCTACACCTTC